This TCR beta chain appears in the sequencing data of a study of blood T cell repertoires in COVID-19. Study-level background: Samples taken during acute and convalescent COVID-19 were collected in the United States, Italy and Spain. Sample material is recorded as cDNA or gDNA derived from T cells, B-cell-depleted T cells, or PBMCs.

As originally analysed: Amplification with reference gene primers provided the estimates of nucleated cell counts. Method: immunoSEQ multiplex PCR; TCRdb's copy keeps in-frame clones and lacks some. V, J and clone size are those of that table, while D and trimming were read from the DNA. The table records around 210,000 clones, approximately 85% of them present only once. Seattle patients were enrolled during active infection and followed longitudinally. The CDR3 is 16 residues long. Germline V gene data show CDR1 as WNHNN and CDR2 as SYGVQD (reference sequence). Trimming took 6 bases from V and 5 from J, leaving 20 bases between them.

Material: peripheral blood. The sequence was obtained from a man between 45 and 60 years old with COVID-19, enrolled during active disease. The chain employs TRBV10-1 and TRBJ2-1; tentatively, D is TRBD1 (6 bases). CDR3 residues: CASSGQSPKTHNEQFF. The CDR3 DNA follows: TGCGCCAGCAGCGGACAGTCCCCTAAAACACACAATGAGCAGTTCTTC.